The T cell receptor beta chain described here comes from a study of T cell clonality in common variable immunodeficiency. Equal genomic DNA amounts from CVID and control samples were sequenced. Here immunoSEQ multiplex PCR was the method, and the copy in TCRdb shows in-frame clones only, minus some. Sampling found about 20,000 clones, none seen once. About this clone: Its antigen is as yet unknown. The read ends 3 residues before the CDR3 terminus; that terminus is restored from the germline J gene.

V shed 2 bases and J shed 5 bases, with 16 bases lying between them. The CDR3 extends over 16 amino acids. Germline CDR1 is GTSNPN and CDR2 is SVGIG (reference sequence). The study's findings and limits: Reportedly, TCR beta sequences from common variable immunodeficiency showed fewer deletions and N-nucleotide insertions. Repertoire-complication correlations in CVID were limited by patient heterogeneity.

The sequencing input was peripheral blood mononuclear cells. J is TRBJ2-6 and V is TRBV30; maybe TRBD2 (6 bases). This TCR came from a human donor with common variable immunodeficiency. The sequenced CDR3 bases are TGTGCCTGGAGTCCGGAGGGGTTTACCTGGGCCAACGTC. This sequence encodes CAWSPEGFTWANV. The CDR3 reads in full as CAWSPEGFTWANVLTF. Supplemented by reference TRBV30 and TRBJ2-6, the full variable domain reads SQTIHQWPATLVQPVGSPLSLECTVEGTSNPNLYWYRQAAGRGLQLLFYSVGIGQISSEVPQNLSASRPQDRQFILSSKKLLLSDSGFYLCAWSPEGFTWANVLTFGAGSRLTVL.